The 21 T cell receptor beta chains given below trace back to one sample, sequenced in a study of T cell responses to AZD1222 COVID-19 vaccine (dated by TCRdb to the early 2020s). Taken with the paper, the label for time point translates to: baseline before first vaccination. The receptor library was made with the immunoSEQ multiplex PCR assay. What TCRdb holds here is the immuneACCESS table cut down to in-frame rearrangements. Part of the clones is not present; checked against another copy, under half of the missing clones reflect an unresolved V gene, and the others are unexplained. For this sample the table gives about 120,000 clones, of which 70% to 90% were detected only once. The top ten clones comprise around 8.6% of the sample. Specimen: peripheral blood, collected on day 0 of AZD1222 vaccination. These receptors originate from an adult in good health.

The V gene is TRBV20-1, the J gene TRBJ2-3; a weak D match, TRBD1 (5 bases). With 3 bases removed from V and 1 base from J, the gap between germline ends came to 14 bases. Germline values: CDR1 DFQATT, CDR2 SNEGSKA (reference sequence). This CDR3 comprises 15 residues. CDR3 amino acids: CSASILPGRTDTQYF. CDR3 in DNA: TGCAGTGCTAGTATCCTGCCAGGGCGCACAGATACGCAGTATTTT.

This chain uses TRBV15 with TRBJ1-1; D is unclear. V lost 1 base and J 2 bases, leaving 8 bases between the germline ends. Per the germline V gene, CDR1 is LNHNV and CDR2 is YYDKDF (reference sequence). The CDR3 loop spans 14 amino acids. This CDR3 reads CATSRAPSNTEAFF. The CDR3 DNA sequence: TGTGCCACCAGCAGAGCTCCGAGCAACACTGAAGCTTTCTTT. Complete variable domain (other parts from reference TRBV15 and TRBJ1-1): DAMVIQNPRYQVTQFGKPVTLSCSQTLNHNVMYWYQQKSSQAPKLLFHYYDKDFNNEADTPDNFQSRRPNTSFCFLDIRSPGLGDTAMYLCATSRAPSNTEAFFGQGTRLTVV.

The chain has TRBV2 and TRBJ2-1; the D is unclear. Trimming stripped 7 bases from V and 0 bases from J, with 10 bases between. CDR3 size: 14 residues. From germline, CDR1 is SNHLY and CDR2 FYNNEI. The CDR3 loop is CASNGGDSYNEQFF. DNA of the CDR3: TGTGCCAGCAATGGCGGAGACTCCTACAATGAGCAGTTCTTC.

The chain recombines TRBV19 with TRBJ1-2; perhaps TRBD1 as D (5 bases). The V gene lost 6 bases and the J gene lost 7 bases, with 18 bases spanning the gap. The CDR3 sequence is 14 residues long. Germline lookup yields CDR1 LNHDA and CDR2 SQIVND (reference sequence). The DNA of the CDR3 is TGTGCCAGTAGCCGACCAGGGTTCATTAGTGGCTACACCTTC. Residues: CASSRPGFISGYTF.

The chain joins TRBV15 to TRBJ2-7; D gene ambiguous. Germline values: CDR1 LNHNV, CDR2 YYDKDF (reference sequence). The CDR3 has 13 amino acids. Between the trimmed V and J ends, which lost 3 bases and 7 bases, there was a span of 13 bases. CDR3 protein: CATSRARPREQYF. The CDR3 nucleotides read TGTGCCACCAGCAGGGCCCGACCAAGGGAGCAGTACTTC. The full variable domain, in which reference TRBV15 and TRBJ2-7 provide the parts outside the CDR3, is DAMVIQNPRYQVTQFGKPVTLSCSQTLNHNVMYWYQQKSSQAPKLLFHYYDKDFNNEADTPDNFQSRRPNTSFCFLDIRSPGLGDTAMYLCATSRARPREQYFGPGTRLTVT.

The chain employs TRBV10-1 and TRBJ1-5; perhaps TRBD1 as D (5 bases). The V and J ends lost 5 bases and 4 bases respectively, with 9 bases between them. Germline CDR1 WNHNN, CDR2 SYGVQD (reference sequence). This CDR3 is 13 amino acids long. The CDR3 is CASSMGVNQPQHF. CDR3 DNA: TGCGCCAGCAGTATGGGGGTTAATCAGCCCCAGCATTTT.

Note on this clone: Mismatch with germline at one junction end may stem from a read error. V is TRBV7-7 and J is TRBJ2-3; D is unclear. The CDR3 covers 14 residues. The germline V gene has CDR1 SSHAT and CDR2 FNYEAQ (reference sequence). CDR3: CASSLESSTDTQYF. The DNA for the CDR3 is TGTGCTAGCAGCTTAGAGTCTAGCACAGATACGCAGTATTTT.

V is TRBV5-1 and J is TRBJ1-2, with D possibly TRBD1 on 5 matching bases. In germline, CDR1 is SGHRS, CDR2 YFSETQ. V was trimmed by 1 base and J by 4 bases, leaving 11 bases between them. CDR3 length: 14 residues. CDR3 in DNA: TGCGCCAGCAGCTTGATGGGACGACGCTATGGCTACACCTTC. Protein: CASSLMGRRYGYTF.

The chain employs TRBV2 and TRBJ1-2, with D possibly being TRBD1 (5 bases). The germline gives CDR1 SNHLY, CDR2 FYNNEI. CDR3 size: 14 residues. Trimming cost V 4 bases and J 2 bases, with 11 bases left between them. Here the CDR3 reads CASSGGYRNYGYTF. CDR3 sequence (DNA): TGTGCCAGCAGTGGCGGGTACAGGAACTATGGCTACACCTTC.

CDR3 bases: TGTGCCAGCAGCCAAGAAGACAGATATAATTCACCCCTCCACTTT. It translates to CASSQEDRYNSPLHF. This rearrangement joins TRBV3-1 (or the pseudogene TRBV3-2) to TRBJ1-6, with a tentative D call TRBD1 (5 bases). This CDR3 has 15 residues. The germline V and J ends were trimmed by 0 bases and 4 bases, with 7 bases remaining between them. CDR1 LGHDT and CDR2 YNNKEL come from the germline V gene (reference sequence).

The V and J genes are TRBV5-4 and TRBJ2-3, with a weak D call TRBD1 (6 bases). The V and J ends lost 6 bases and 3 bases respectively, with 17 bases between them. The germline gives CDR1 SGHNT, CDR2 YYREEE (reference sequence). The CDR3 runs 15 residues. The DNA for the CDR3 is TGTGCCAGCAAAACCAGGGGCGGAGTAACAGATACGCAGTATTTT. Its protein product is CASKTRGGVTDTQYF.

The J gene is TRBJ2-4, the V gene TRBV6-5; unclear D gene. In germline, CDR1 is MNHEY, CDR2 SVGAGI. This CDR3 comprises 14 residues. V lost 6 bases and J 8 bases, leaving 17 bases between the germline ends. CDR3 residues: CASRLSVPADIQYF. Here the CDR3 DNA reads TGTGCCAGCAGACTCTCGGTTCCCGCGGACATTCAGTACTTC.

The V gene is TRBV28, the J gene TRBJ1-2, with TRBD1 as a possible D gene (5 bases). V lost 4 bases, J lost 4 bases, and 16 bases lay in between. The CDR3 spans 15 residues. Germline V CDR1 and CDR2: MDHEN, SYDVKM. CDR3: CASSSDGGTRYGYTF. CDR3 nucleotide sequence: TGTGCCAGCAGTTCCGACGGCGGGACGCGCTATGGCTACACCTTC.

The chain joins TRBV6-1 to TRBJ1-2; tentative D call: TRBD1 (6 bases). Germline V gene sequence: CDR1 MNHNS, CDR2 SASEGT. This CDR3 region has 15 residues. V lost 2 bases and J lost 4, with 14 bases in between. The CDR3 protein is CASSEMTGPIYGYTF. Written as DNA, the CDR3 is TGTGCCAGCAGTGAAATGACAGGACCAATCTATGGCTACACCTTC.

This clone was counted only a few times. The chain joins TRBV15 to TRBJ2-5; D remains ambiguous. From germline, CDR1 is LNHNV and CDR2 YYDKDF (reference sequence). Trimming shortened V by 0 bases and J by 5 bases, and 13 bases separated the two germline ends. The CDR3 extends over 15 amino acids. CDR3 sequence: CATSRDRATRETQYF. The CDR3 DNA reads TGTGCCACCAGCAGAGATCGGGCTACCCGGGAGACCCAGTACTTC.

V is TRBV5-1 and J is TRBJ1-3, with D possibly matching TRBD1 (5 bases). CDR1 is SGHRS and CDR2 is YFSETQ in the germline V gene. V was clipped by 0 bases and J by 0 bases, with 13 bases between them. CDR3 length: 17 residues. CDR3 protein: CASSLEDGGFSGNTIYF. Here the CDR3 DNA reads TGCGCCAGCAGCTTGGAGGACGGGGGGTTCTCTGGAAACACCATATATTTT.

V usage is TRBV5-1 and J usage is TRBJ1-1; the D is unclear. Germline loops: CDR1 SGHRS, CDR2 YFSETQ. The CDR3 runs 14 residues. The V end was cut by 0 bases, the J end by 1 base, with 7 bases between. Here the CDR3 reads CASSLALENTEAFF. The CDR3 DNA reads TGCGCCAGCAGCTTGGCCCTGGAGAACACTGAAGCTTTCTTT.

J is TRBJ2-7 and V is TRBV5-1; TRBD2 might be the D (5 bases). The CDR3 runs 14 residues. From germline, CDR1 is SGHRS and CDR2 YFSETQ. The V end was cut by 0 bases, the J end by 5 bases, with 12 bases between. This chain's CDR3 is CASSLDGVADEQYF. CDR3 bases: TGCGCCAGCAGCTTGGACGGGGTGGCCGACGAGCAGTACTTC.

The genes are TRBV19 and TRBJ1-2; D call uncertain. V lost 1 base to trimming and J lost 8 bases, with 14 bases between them. This CDR3 spans 14 amino acids. CDR1 is LNHDA, CDR2 SQIVND, per germline (reference sequence). The DNA for the CDR3 is TGTGCCAGTAGTATAGTGGGCGGAGTGGGAGGCTACACCTTC. Translation gives CASSIVGGVGGYTF.

The chain uses TRBV4-1 and TRBJ1-4, with TRBD1 matching over 7 bases. Germline V lookup: CDR1 MGHRA, CDR2 YSYEKL. J lost 8 bases, V lost 1 base, and 10 bases had no gene match. The CDR3 runs 16 residues. CDR3 DNA sequence: TGCGCCAGCAGCCAAGTCCCGACAGGGAACGGGGAAAAACTGTTTTTT. This sequence encodes CASSQVPTGNGEKLFF.

A single count supports this clone. The chain joins TRBV6-5 to TRBJ1-6; D is ambiguous. V lost 4 bases and J 7 bases, leaving 14 bases between the germline ends. The germline V gene has CDR1 MNHEY and CDR2 SVGAGI. The CDR3 loop spans 15 amino acids. CDR3 coding DNA: TGTGCCAGCAGTTCCCAGATGGGCCGAAATTCACCCCTCCACTTT. Translating it yields CASSSQMGRNSPLHF.